The table lists the clone carrying this T cell receptor (beta chain) with many counts. Its antigen remains unidentified. The source of the sample is a study of T cells in Graves' hyperthyroidism and ophthalmopathy. Study results and caveats: Ophthalmopathy was distinguished from stable hyperthyroidism by 13 V-J signatures. Model-based prediction identified ophthalmopathy a median around 6.7 months prior to its onset.

V was shortened by 0 bases and J by 0 bases, with 19 bases between the two germline ends. Germline V lookup: CDR1 SGDLS, CDR2 YYNGEE. The CDR3 totals 19 residues. It was RNA transcripts that yielded the amplified TCR beta CDR3 regions. First-round RT-PCR targeting the TCR CDR3 was performed with the HTBI primer set. TCRdb re-derived calls from the multiplex PCR reads in MiXCR, one entry per CDR3 protein. The sample has approximately 100,000 distinct CDR3 sequences, 35% to 45% seen once. Diagnostic decisions used clinical symptoms, serum thyroxine and TRAb, thyroid ultrasound and orbital computed tomography.

Sequencing was carried out using peripheral blood or thyroid tissue (not recorded which). This sequence originates from a woman aged 25 to 45 with Graves' hyperthyroidism. V gene TRBV9 combines with J gene TRBJ1-3, with D unclear. CDR3 nucleotide sequence: TGTGCCAGCAGCGTAGACTATTTAGGCCTATCGAGCTCTGGAAACACCATATATTTT. It translates to CASSVDYLGLSSSGNTIYF.